This T cell receptor (beta chain) originates from a study of vaccination effects on CD4 cells after COVID-19. Between the trimmed V and J ends, which lost 8 bases and 3 bases, there was a span of 14 bases. Looked up from germline, CDR1 is MGHDK and CDR2 is SYGVNS. This CDR3 contains 14 residues. Ahead of sequencing, the ViraFEST assay grew antigen-specific CD4+ T cells using viral peptide pools. Investigators separated out CD4+ T cells once around nine days of culture had passed. None of the vaccinated had previously contracted SARS-CoV-2, and their nucleocapsid antibodies tested negative. Clones were sequenced by immunoSEQ multiplex PCR, and TCRdb holds only the in-frame ones, with some missing. The repertoire includes approximately 40,000 clones, 70% of them detected once, and around 21% sits in the top ten. A few counts support this clone. The antigen is unknown.

The chain carries TRBV25-1 and TRBJ2-1, with D maybe TRBD2 (6 bases). This specimen was CD4+ T cells from PBMCs cultured with SARS-CoV-2 spike peptides, taken before COVID-19 vaccination. The clonotype comes from a human donor who received a COVID-19 vaccine. The CDR3 is CASSTSWNYNEQFF. The CDR3 DNA sequence: TGTGCCAGCTCAACTAGCTGGAACTACAATGAGCAGTTCTTC.